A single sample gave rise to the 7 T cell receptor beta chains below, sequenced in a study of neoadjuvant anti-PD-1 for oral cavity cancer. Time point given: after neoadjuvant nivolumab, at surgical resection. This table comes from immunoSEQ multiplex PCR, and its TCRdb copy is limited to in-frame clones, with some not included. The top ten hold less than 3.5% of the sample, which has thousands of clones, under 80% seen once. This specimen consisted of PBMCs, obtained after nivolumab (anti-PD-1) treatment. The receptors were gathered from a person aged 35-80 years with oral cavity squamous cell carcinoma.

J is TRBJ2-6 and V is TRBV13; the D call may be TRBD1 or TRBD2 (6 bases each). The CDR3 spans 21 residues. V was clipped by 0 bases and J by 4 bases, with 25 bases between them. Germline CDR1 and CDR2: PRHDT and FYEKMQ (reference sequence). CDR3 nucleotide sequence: TGTGCCAGCAGCTTAGGCCCCCCCGACAGGAGGAGGGCTCTGGGGGCCAACGTCCTGACTTTC. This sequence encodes CASSLGPPDRRRALGANVLTF.

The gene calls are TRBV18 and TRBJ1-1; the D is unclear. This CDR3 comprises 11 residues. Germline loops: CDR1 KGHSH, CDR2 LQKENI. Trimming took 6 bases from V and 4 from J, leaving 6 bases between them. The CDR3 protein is CASSEGTEAFF. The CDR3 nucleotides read TGTGCCAGCTCCGAGGGCACTGAAGCTTTCTTT.

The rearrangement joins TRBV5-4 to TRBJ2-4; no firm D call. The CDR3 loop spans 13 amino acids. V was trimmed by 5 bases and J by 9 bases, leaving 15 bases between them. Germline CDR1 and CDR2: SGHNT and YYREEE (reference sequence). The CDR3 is CASSQIAGRIQYF. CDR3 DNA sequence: TGTGCCAGCAGTCAAATTGCAGGACGCATTCAGTACTTC.

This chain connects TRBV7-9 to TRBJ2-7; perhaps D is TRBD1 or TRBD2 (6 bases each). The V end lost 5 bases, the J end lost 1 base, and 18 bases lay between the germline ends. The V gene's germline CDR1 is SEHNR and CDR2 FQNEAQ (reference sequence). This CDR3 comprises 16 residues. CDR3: CASSIVGGVGSYEQYF. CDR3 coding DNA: TGTGCCAGCAGCATAGTCGGGGGCGTAGGGTCCTACGAGCAGTACTTC.

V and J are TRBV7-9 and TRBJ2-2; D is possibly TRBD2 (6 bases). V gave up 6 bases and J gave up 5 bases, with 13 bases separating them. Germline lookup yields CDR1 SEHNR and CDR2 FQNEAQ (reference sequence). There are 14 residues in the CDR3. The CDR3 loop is CASSYYAGTGELFF. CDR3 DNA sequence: TGTGCCAGCAGTTACTACGCGGGGACCGGGGAGCTGTTTTTT.

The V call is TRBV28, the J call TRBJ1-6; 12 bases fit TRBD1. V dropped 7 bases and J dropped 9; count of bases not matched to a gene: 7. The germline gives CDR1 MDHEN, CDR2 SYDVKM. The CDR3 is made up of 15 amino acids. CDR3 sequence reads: CASKPGQGAVSPLHF. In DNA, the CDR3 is TGTGCCAGCAAACCGGGACAGGGGGCAGTTTCACCCCTCCACTTT.

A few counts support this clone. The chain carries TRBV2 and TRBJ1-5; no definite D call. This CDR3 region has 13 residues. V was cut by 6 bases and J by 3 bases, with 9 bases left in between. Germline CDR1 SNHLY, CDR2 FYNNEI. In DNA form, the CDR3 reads TGTGCCAGCAGGGACGCCTCCAATCAGCCCCAGCATTTT. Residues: CASRDASNQPQHF. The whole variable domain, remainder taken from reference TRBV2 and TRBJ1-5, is EPEVTQTPSHQVTQMGQEVILRCVPISNHLYFYWYRQILGQKVEFLVSFYNNEISEKSEIFDDQFSVERPDGSNFTLKIRSTKLEDSAMYFCASRDASNQPQHFGDGTRLSIL.